This T cell receptor beta chain was retrieved from a study of blood T cell repertoires in COVID-19. Source study methods: Counts of nucleated cells, estimated from reference gene primer amplification, were obtained. TCRdb's table, derived via immunoSEQ multiplex PCR, lists solely in-frame clones and lacks some. For V, J and clone size, that table is used; D and trimming come from the DNA. The sample includes around 150,000 clones, about 90% seen only once; the top ten take roughly 4.5%. V was pared by 5 bases and J by 4 bases, with 9 bases of the junction left unmatched. The CDR3 has 15 amino acids. Germline V lookup: CDR1 SGHTA, CDR2 FQGTGA.

The TCR sequence derives from a woman aged 55-70 years with active or convalescent COVID-19. This chain connects TRBV7-3 to TRBJ2-5; 8 bases fit TRBD2. Sequences were obtained from peripheral blood. The CDR3 DNA reads TGTGCCAGCAGCCCTCAAGCGGGGGAAGCAGAGACCCAGTACTTC. It translates to CASSPQAGEAETQYF.